This TCR beta chain is from a study of regulatory T cells in long-lasting Graves disease (dated by TCRdb to about 2021). Study-level background: Persistent Graves' disease meant more than 5 years of antithyroid drug treatment with TSH receptor autoantibodies that stayed positive. Persistent Graves' disease patients were compared with newly diagnosed Graves' disease patients by peripheral blood TCR sequencing and RNA sequencing. A total of approximately 35 samples underwent TCR sequencing: about 13 from persistent and about 20 from newly diagnosed Graves' disease patients. The study took place in China and was registered as a clinical trial. On average, persistent Graves' disease patients in the clinical cohort had been on antithyroid drugs for about 9.3 years. Paper-wide results and their limitations: Preferential use of TRBV28, TRBJ1-2 and TRBJ2-5 was observed in persistent disease, whereas TRBV20-1 and TRBJ2-1 were favored in newly diagnosed disease. A larger number of public clonotypes was shared among persistent patients (around 3,000) than among newly diagnosed patients (approximately 1,000). The authors acknowledged the small sample size as a limitation that may reduce accuracy. Sequencing and analysis were restricted to the TCR beta chain. Only peripheral blood was studied, because thyroid tissue, the primary lesion, was inaccessible. Compared with newly diagnosed patients, patients with persistent Graves' disease had lower TCR Shannon entropy and fewer highly expanded clones, which suggests clonal expansion.

Reading the label with the study, this specimen's time point is: persistent/refractory GD, antithyroid drugs over 5 years with positive TRAb. For both TCR sequencing and RNA sequencing, RNA was extracted from PBMCs using TRIzol. The diagnosis of Graves' disease followed American Thyroid Association guidelines. Patients were recruited from an endocrinology department in Xi'an, China. Each patient gave about 8.1 milliliters of peripheral blood, collected in an EDTA anticoagulant tube. Ficoll Paque Plus density gradient separation was used to isolate PBMCs, and no further T cell sorting was performed. An Agilent 2100 Bioanalyzer and agarose gel were used to check RNA quality, and a NanoDrop 2000 was used to measure RNA concentration. Looking up the germline V gene (reference sequence) yields CDR1 DFQATT and CDR2 SNEGSKA. V and J are truncated by 3 bases and 7 bases respectively, leaving an intervening sequence of 10 bases. The CDR3 runs 11 amino acids, cysteine and phenylalanine included. Of the read, only the CDR3 DNA is kept; its 33 bases are in frame from base 1.

Receptor amplification or capture employed multiplex PCR. Sequenced on an Illumina HiSeq 4000. iRepertoire HTBI primers and Arm-PCR amplification of CDR3 regions were used to construct TCR beta libraries. Before sequencing, the PCR products went through gel purification. As for how the authors treated the data: A total of roughly 65 TRBV and 14 TRBJ segments were identified across samples and were used for gene usage analysis of CDR3 amino acid clonotypes. Filtered high-quality paired reads were merged into contigs using COPE and FqMerger. BLAST was used to align contigs to IMGT TRBV, TRBD and TRBJ reference genes, with CDR3 defined following IMGT. Clonotypes above 0.1% frequency were classified as highly expanded clones. Repertoire diversity was measured by Shannon entropy, and V-J evenness by the Gini coefficient. A clonotype was considered public if more than one individual shared it. Using fastp trimming at Q25 and MiXCR clonotype assembly, TCRdb reanalyzed the public sequencing data and kept in-frame beta chains. When rows share a CDR3 protein, they turn into one entry using the most common DNA and genes. Here the V and J calls rest on TCRdb's processing, not on the authors' analysis. The sample profile shows 600,000 to 850,000 distinct CDR3 sequences; 25% to 35% of them were found once. Around 42% of the sample is taken by the ten largest.

In this sample, this clonotype turned up a few times. The clone's antigen remains unknown. No much larger clonotype is one base removed from it; base qualities were not supplied. The chain was built from TRBV20-1 and TRBJ2-7; TRBD2 could be the D gene, as 5 bases match. The sample here was peripheral blood mononuclear cells (PBMCs), taken when the disease was refractory, from a patient treated with antithyroid drugs. This clonotype originated in a female donor with Graves disease. The CDR3 region has the sequence CSARYEGEQYF. The base sequence is TGCAGTGCTAGGTACGAGGGAGAGCAGTACTTC.